The clone carrying this T cell receptor beta chain was found a few times. The antigen is not known. This specimen belongs to a study of cytomegalovirus exposure and HLA in healthy donors. General study findings and limits: Across donors, sequencing depth was assumed by presence/absence analyses to be roughly uniform. In a later analysis, donors in an Asian-associated ancestry cluster reportedly had fewer N-insertions in productive TCRs than the cohort mean.

The PCR contained 60 Vbeta and 13 Jbeta primers. TCRdb keeps only in-frame clones here, not all; method: immunoSEQ multiplex PCR. The table includes fewer than 200,000 clones, around 75% detected once. The CDR3 sequence is 15 residues long. CDR1 is MDHEN, CDR2 SYDVKM, per germline. With 6 bases clipped from V and 4 bases from J, the junction kept 7 bases outside the gene matches. The clonotype was recovered from a human donor in good health. The chain recombines TRBV28 with TRBJ2-3; 10 bases map to TRBD1. The sample was PBMCs. CDR3 sequence reads: CASSYGDRGADTQYF. In nucleotides, the CDR3 is TGTGCCAGCAGCTACGGGGACAGGGGCGCAGATACGCAGTATTTT.